Listed here are 27 T cell receptor beta chains from one sample, sequenced in a study of vaccination effects on CD4 cells after COVID-19. Method: immunoSEQ multiplex PCR; TCRdb's copy keeps in-frame clones and lacks some. Of 20,000 to 30,000 clones in the sample, over 70% were seen once. For these TCRs, the target antigens are not known. Before sequencing, viral peptide pools were used by the ViraFEST assay to expand antigen-specific CD4+ T cells. Following 10 days of culture, CD4+ T cells were isolated. Neither prior SARS-CoV-2 infection nor positive nucleocapsid antibodies were present in the vaccine recipients. The sample consisted of CD4+ T cells from PBMCs cultured with HCoV-NL63 spike peptides, taken before COVID-19 vaccination. The source is a human donor who received a COVID-19 vaccine.

This clone was seen just once. This chain joins TRBV19 and TRBJ1-5; TRBD1 agrees at 9 bases. Germline V gene sequence: CDR1 LNHDA, CDR2 SQIVND (reference sequence). V gave up 5 bases and J gave up 3 bases; unmatched junction bases: 5. This CDR3 is 15 amino acids long. CDR3 sequence (DNA): TGTGCCAGTAGTCCCGGACAGGGGTTCAATCAGCCCCAGCATTTT. It encodes CASSPGQGFNQPQHF.

The genes are TRBV3-1 (or the pseudogene TRBV3-2) and TRBJ2-7; possible D gene TRBD2, 5 bases. Germline loops: CDR1 LGHDT, CDR2 YNNKEL (reference sequence). This CDR3 region has 14 residues. V was pared by 4 bases and J by 0 bases, with 10 bases between. The CDR3: CASSRGRSSYEQYF. CDR3 nucleotides: TGTGCCAGCAGCCGCGGGCGGAGCTCCTACGAGCAGTACTTC.

The J gene is TRBJ2-1, the V gene TRBV29-1, with a possible D match to TRBD2 (5 bases). The CDR3 totals 13 residues. Trimming shortened V by 6 bases and J by 12 bases, and 21 bases separated the two germline ends. Per germline, CDR1 SQVTM and CDR2 ANQGSEA. The CDR3 sequence: CSVREGGRGGQFF. The CDR3 bases are TGCAGCGTCCGTGAAGGAGGCCGAGGTGGGCAGTTCTTC.

This clone was picked up a small number of times. The chain recombines TRBV7-8 with TRBJ2-3; TRBD1 aligns across 7 bases. The junction had 10 bases not matched to a gene; V was cut back by 3 bases and J by 4 bases. Looked up from germline, CDR1 is SGHVS and CDR2 is FQNEAQ. The CDR3 has 16 amino acids. CDR3 nucleotide sequence: TGTGCCAGCAGCTTCATTCATAGGGGACAGCCAGATACGCAGTATTTT. Amino acid sequence: CASSFIHRGQPDTQYF.

This CDR3 reads CASSPRRRGGLPTSTDTQYF. CDR3 DNA: TGTGCCAGCAGCCCAAGACGACGAGGGGGGCTACCTACTAGCACAGATACGCAGTATTTT. This sequence joins TRBV2 and TRBJ2-3, with D perhaps given as TRBD1 or TRBD2 (6 bases each). Trimming stripped 6 bases from V and 0 bases from J, with 28 bases between. The CDR3 runs 20 residues. CDR1 and CDR2 (germline): SNHLY, FYNNEI.

The V and J genes are TRBV18 and TRBJ2-7; tentative D call: TRBD2 (5 bases). CDR1 and CDR2 from the germline V gene are KGHSH and LQKENI. The CDR3 spans 14 residues. V was pared by 3 bases and J by 7 bases, with 16 bases between. CDR3 DNA: TGTGCCAGCTCACCGCCTGCTAGGGCGGGTGAGCAGTACTTC. It specifies CASSPPARAGEQYF.

The rearrangement uses TRBV5-4 and TRBJ2-1; D is uncertain. Trimming removed 3 bases from V and 4 bases from J, with 17 bases in between. The CDR3 spans 16 residues. Germline assignment: CDR1 SGHNT and CDR2 YYREEE (reference sequence). The CDR3 region is CASSSKAGLLYNEQFF. The CDR3 DNA follows: TGTGCCAGCAGCTCTAAGGCTGGGTTACTTTACAATGAGCAGTTCTTC.

The rearrangement uses TRBV25-1 and TRBJ1-6, with TRBD1 as a possible D gene (6 bases). The germline V and J ends were trimmed by 7 bases and 5 bases, with 15 bases remaining between them. The CDR3 consists of 15 residues. CDR1 is MGHDK, CDR2 SYGVNS, per germline. The CDR3 here is CASTSGQLHNSPLHF. For the CDR3, the DNA is TGTGCCAGCACCTCAGGACAGCTCCATAATTCACCCCTCCACTTT.

The chain employs TRBV27 and TRBJ2-3; weak D call: TRBD2 (5 bases). The ends were cut back, 5 bases at V and 4 bases at J, with 13 bases in the middle. Germline lookup yields CDR1 MNHEY and CDR2 SMNVEV (reference sequence). The CDR3 has 14 residues. The CDR3 DNA sequence: TGTGCCAGCAGTCCTTCGTTAGCGTCAGATACGCAGTATTTT. It yields the protein CASSPSLASDTQYF.

The rearrangement uses TRBV2 and TRBJ1-5, with no clear D. The germline V gene has CDR1 SNHLY and CDR2 FYNNEI. V was shortened by 7 bases and J by 5 bases, with 9 bases between the two germline ends. CDR3 length: 12 residues. The CDR3 DNA reads as TGTGCCAGCAATAGGGTGGATCAGCCCCAGCATTTT. As protein: CASNRVDQPQHF.

The chain employs TRBV7-8 and TRBJ1-4; D unresolved. The CDR3 extends over 16 amino acids. The V end was cut by 0 bases, the J end by 0 bases, with 8 bases between. Germline CDR1 is SGHVS and CDR2 is FQNEAQ. The CDR3 sequence: CASSLAAVATNEKLFF. The CDR3 nucleotides are TGTGCCAGCAGCTTAGCCGCCGTTGCAACTAATGAAAAACTGTTTTTT. The whole variable domain, filled in from reference TRBV7-8 and TRBJ1-4, reads GAGVSQSPRYKVAKRGQDVALRCDPISGHVSLFWYQQALGQGPEFLTYFQNEAQLDKSGLPSDRFFAERPEGSVSTLKIQRTQQEDSAVYLCASSLAAVATNEKLFFGSGTQLSVL.

This clone was picked up a small number of times. This chain links TRBV2 with TRBJ1-2; unclear D gene. This CDR3 comprises 12 residues. V lost 7 bases, J lost 14 bases, and 20 bases lay in between. CDR1 and CDR2 from the germline V gene are SNHLY and FYNNEI. Here the CDR3 DNA reads TGTGCCAGCATTAGAGAGACCCGAGTAGAGACCTTC. The encoded protein is CASIRETRVETF.

The V gene is TRBV7-6, the J gene TRBJ2-3; 8 positions agree with TRBD2. This CDR3 is 17 amino acids long. V lost 1 base and J lost 5; bases outside the gene matches: 11. Germline loops: CDR1 SGHVS, CDR2 FNYEAQ. The CDR3 spells CASSLGPGLEMGDTQYF. The CDR3, as DNA: TGTGCCAGCAGCTTAGGACCGGGACTAGAAATGGGAGATACGCAGTATTTT.

This chain connects TRBV5-1 to TRBJ2-2; 8 positions match TRBD2. The CDR3 is 15 amino acids. V lost 0 bases to trimming and J lost 7 bases; unmatched junction nucleotides: 5. The germline CDR1 and CDR2 sequences are SGHRS and YFSETQ. CDR3 in DNA: TGCGCCAGCAGCTTGGAAGCTAGCGGGTTCGGGGAGCTGTTTTTT. It is translated as CASSLEASGFGELFF.

This clone was detected only a few times. V gene TRBV9 combines with J gene TRBJ1-1; tentatively, D is TRBD1 (5 bases). The CDR3 sequence is 12 residues long. Trimming shortened V by 3 bases and J by 11 bases, and 14 bases separated the two germline ends. CDR1 is SGDLS, CDR2 YYNGEE, per germline. For the CDR3, the DNA is TGTGCCAGCAGCGCTCCGGCCCGGGGCGCTTTCTTT. This codes for CASSAPARGAFF. Full variable domain (rest looked up from reference TRBV9 and TRBJ1-1): DSGVTQTPKHLITATGQRVTLRCSPRSGDLSVYWYQQSLDQGLQFLIQYYNGEERAKGNILERFSAQQFPDLHSELNLSSLELGDSALYFCASSAPARGAFFGQGTRLTVV.

This sequence joins TRBV6-5 and TRBJ1-6; the D gene is possibly TRBD1 (5 bases). The germline V gene has CDR1 MNHEY and CDR2 SVGAGI. Trimming took off 4 bases at V and 6 bases at J, with 10 bases between the two ends. The CDR3 contains 14 residues. The CDR3, as DNA: TGTGCCAGCAGTTGGGACGTTTTTAATTCACCCCTCCACTTT. Translating it yields CASSWDVFNSPLHF.

This clone was picked up a small number of times. This rearrangement joins TRBV18 to TRBJ2-1; TRBD1 or TRBD2 may be the D gene (5 bases each). V was shortened by 2 bases and J by 9 bases, with 11 bases between the two germline ends. The CDR3 runs to 13 residues. CDR1 and CDR2 (germline): KGHSH, LQKENI. The CDR3, as DNA: TGTGCCAGCTCACCAGCCGGGGCGGGTGAGCAGTTCTTC. Residues: CASSPAGAGEQFF.

The chain uses TRBV3-1 (or the pseudogene TRBV3-2) and TRBJ2-7; TRBD2 might be the D (7 bases). Germline V lookup: CDR1 LGHDT, CDR2 YNNKEL (reference sequence). V was clipped by 5 bases and J by 1 base, with 15 bases between them. This CDR3 spans 15 amino acids. CDR3 sequence: CASSGGGGSSYEQYF. DNA for the CDR3: TGTGCCAGCAGCGGGGGAGGGGGGTCTTCCTACGAGCAGTACTTC.

The chain uses TRBV5-4 and TRBJ2-3; TRBD2 agrees at 8 bases. The CDR3 is 15 amino acids. V was pared by 6 bases and J by 2 bases, with 8 bases of the junction left unmatched. CDR1 SGHNT and CDR2 YYREEE come from the germline V gene (reference sequence). In DNA, the CDR3 is TGTGCCAGCAAGGAGCGGGGGACAAACACAGATACGCAGTATTTT. It codes for CASKERGTNTDTQYF.

In its sample, this clone was seen a few times. The DNA of the CDR3 is TGTGCCAGCAGCCGGACAGTAGACAATGAGCAGTTCTTC. It is translated as CASSRTVDNEQFF. V usage is TRBV11-3 and J usage is TRBJ2-1; perhaps TRBD1 as D (6 bases). This CDR3 region has 13 residues. The V gene's germline CDR1 is SGHNT and CDR2 YENEEA. V was pared by 5 bases and J by 5 bases, with 10 bases between.

The V call is TRBV5-8, the J call TRBJ1-2; TRBD1 matches 7 bases. The CDR3 is made up of 14 amino acids. Per the germline V gene, CDR1 is SGHTS and CDR2 is YDEGEE. Trimming removed 2 bases from V and 4 bases from J; junction bases left unmatched: 5. CDR3 residues: CASSLQQGSYGYTF. The DNA for the CDR3 is TGTGCCAGCAGCTTACAACAGGGGTCCTATGGCTACACCTTC.

The sample holds one count of this clone. The CDR3 DNA reads TGCAGCGTTACTAGTGGGACTAGCGGGATTCCCTACAATGAGCAGTTCTTC. Its translation: CSVTSGTSGIPYNEQFF. The V gene is TRBV29-1, the J gene TRBJ2-1; 13 bases fit TRBD2. The J segment lost 2 bases and the V segment lost 5 bases, leaving 9 bases of the junction unmatched. Germline-derived CDR1 and CDR2 are SQVTM and ANQGSEA. There are 17 residues in the CDR3.

A single count supports this clone. The genes are TRBV15 and TRBJ2-6; D is undetermined. Trimming left V 1 base short and J 4 bases short, with 14 bases between. Germline V gene sequence: CDR1 LNHNV, CDR2 YYDKDF (reference sequence). The CDR3 has 17 residues. For the CDR3, the DNA is TGTGCCACCAGCAGAGGCGTGGGCACGGGCGGGGCCAACGTCCTGACTTTC. It yields the protein CATSRGVGTGGANVLTF. The variable domain in full, with the rest retrieved from reference TRBV15 and TRBJ2-6, is DAMVIQNPRYQVTQFGKPVTLSCSQTLNHNVMYWYQQKSSQAPKLLFHYYDKDFNNEADTPDNFQSRRPNTSFCFLDIRSPGLGDTAMYLCATSRGVGTGGANVLTFGAGSRLTVL.

The CDR3 region has the DNA TGTGCCAGCAGGGGCTCGTTCTCTGGAAACACCATATATTTT. Translated, it gives CASRGSFSGNTIYF. The V call is TRBV6-5, the J call TRBJ1-3, with D unclear. The CDR3 totals 14 residues. Germline V CDR1 and CDR2: MNHEY, SVGAGI. The V end lost 6 bases, the J end lost 0 bases, and 9 bases lay between the germline ends.

The chain carries TRBV19 and TRBJ1-4; D perhaps matches TRBD1 (6 bases). V gave up 3 bases and J gave up 8 bases, with 16 bases separating them. Looked up from germline, CDR1 is LNHDA and CDR2 is SQIVND (reference sequence). The CDR3 has 15 residues. Written as DNA, the CDR3 is TGTGCCAGTAGTATTGGCGTCAGGGGTAGGGAAAAACTGTTTTTT. Translated: CASSIGVRGREKLFF.

J is TRBJ1-2 and V is TRBV5-1, with 9 bases identical to TRBD1. The junction had 3 bases not matched to a gene; V was cut back by 2 bases and J by 7 bases. Germline CDR1 reads SGHRS; CDR2 reads YFSETQ. This CDR3 spans 13 amino acids. The CDR3 region is CASSFTGGTGYTF. For the CDR3, the DNA is TGCGCCAGCAGCTTTACAGGGGGCACTGGCTACACCTTC.

This clone appeared once. The genes are TRBV25-1 and TRBJ1-2, with no clear D. V lost 1 base and J lost 11, with 11 bases in between. The germline V gene has CDR1 MGHDK and CDR2 SYGVNS. The CDR3 consists of 12 residues. Written as DNA, the CDR3 is TGTGCCAGCAGTGAATTTGGAGAAAGATACACCTTC. Its translation is CASSEFGERYTF.